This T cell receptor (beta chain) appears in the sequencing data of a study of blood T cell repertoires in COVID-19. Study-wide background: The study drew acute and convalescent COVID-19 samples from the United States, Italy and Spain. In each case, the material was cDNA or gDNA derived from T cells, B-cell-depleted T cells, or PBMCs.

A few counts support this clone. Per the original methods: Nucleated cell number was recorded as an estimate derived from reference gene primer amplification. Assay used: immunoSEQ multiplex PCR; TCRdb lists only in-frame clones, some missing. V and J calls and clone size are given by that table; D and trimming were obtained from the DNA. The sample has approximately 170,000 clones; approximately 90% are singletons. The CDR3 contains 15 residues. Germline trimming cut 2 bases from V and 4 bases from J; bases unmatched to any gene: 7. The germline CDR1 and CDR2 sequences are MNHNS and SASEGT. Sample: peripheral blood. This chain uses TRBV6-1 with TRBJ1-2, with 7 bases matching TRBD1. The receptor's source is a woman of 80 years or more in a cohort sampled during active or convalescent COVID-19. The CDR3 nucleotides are TGTGCCAGCAGTGAACAGGGGGGTGCGGGCTATGGCTACACCTTC. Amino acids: CASSEQGGAGYGYTF.